The 27 T cell receptor beta chains below come from one sample, sequenced in a study of T cell changes during pregnancy in multiple sclerosis. TCRdb's table, derived via immunoSEQ multiplex PCR, lists solely in-frame clones and lacks some. This table has over 45,000 clones, roughly 90% appearing once. The sequencing used peripheral blood, collected in the first trimester of pregnancy. The receptors originated from a female donor in good health, enrolled as a control in a pregnancy study.

This clone was picked up one time. The chain employs TRBV5-6 and TRBJ2-7, with 8 bases matching TRBD1. J was trimmed by 6 bases and V by 5 bases; bases with no gene match: 7. There are 13 residues in the CDR3. Germline values: CDR1 SGHDT, CDR2 YYEEEE. CDR3 sequence (DNA): TGTGCCAGCAGTCTGGGACAGGACGTCGAGCAGTACTTC. Its translation is CASSLGQDVEQYF.

CDR3 residues: CASSLTPLTSGLYEQYF. CDR3 nucleotide sequence: TGTGCCAGCAGCCTCACACCGCTGACTAGCGGACTATACGAGCAGTACTTC. V usage is TRBV11-2 and J usage is TRBJ2-7; 9 nucleotides agree with TRBD2. This CDR3 contains 17 residues. With 5 bases clipped from V and 4 bases from J, the junction kept 15 bases outside the gene matches. Per the germline V gene, CDR1 is SGHAT and CDR2 is FQNNGV.

A single count supports this clone. The chain carries TRBV20-1 and TRBJ1-3, with 7 bases that match TRBD1. Germline CDR1 is DFQATT and CDR2 is SNEGSKA (reference sequence). CDR3 length: 11 residues. V was pared by 8 bases and J by 8 bases, with 6 bases of the junction left unmatched. DNA of the CDR3: TGCAGTACAGACAGGGCCGACACCATATATTTT. Protein sequence: CSTDRADTIYF.

V is TRBV21-1 and J is TRBJ1-6; the table's D gene call, TRBD1, was not cross checked with the DNA. TRBV21-1 is annotated as a pseudogene. The CDR3 is 14 residues long. CDR3 nucleotides: TGTGCCAGCAGTTACAGGGGGCTTTATTCACCCCTCCACTTT. It codes for CASSYRGLYSPLHF.

The rearrangement uses TRBV27 and TRBJ2-7; TRBD2 is a possible D gene (6 bases). The length of the CDR3 is 14 residues. Germline CDR1 reads MNHEY; CDR2 reads SMNVEV (reference sequence). V lost 6 bases and J lost 2, with 14 bases in between. CDR3 region: CASSVGTGAYEQYF. In nucleotides, the CDR3 is TGTGCCAGCAGCGTCGGGACGGGAGCCTACGAGCAGTACTTC.

This clone was detected once. The chain uses TRBV6-5 and TRBJ1-3; no definite D call. The germline V and J ends were trimmed by 2 bases and 1 base, with 9 bases remaining between them. CDR3 length: 15 amino acids. Looked up from germline, CDR1 is MNHEY and CDR2 is SVGAGI. The CDR3 nucleotides read TGTGCCAGCAGTTACATAAGCTTGTCTGGAAACACCATATATTTT. Translated, it gives CASSYISLSGNTIYF.

The J gene is TRBJ1-4, the V gene TRBV28, with TRBD1 as a possible D gene (5 bases). Germline lookup yields CDR1 MDHEN and CDR2 SYDVKM. The V end lost 4 bases, the J end lost 6 bases, and 24 bases lay between the germline ends. This CDR3 comprises 18 residues. The CDR3 DNA is TGTGCCAGCAGTTGTGAGGCGGGCCAAAGGGACTGCTATGAAAAACTGTTTTTT. Translating it yields CASSCEAGQRDCYEKLFF.

The genes are TRBV4-2 and TRBJ2-7; 9 bases align to TRBD2. The CDR3 contains 15 residues. CDR1 is LGHNA, CDR2 YNFKEQ, per germline. The trim removed 4 bases at V and 4 bases at J, leaving 8 bases unmatched. CDR3 in amino acids: CASSRSSGNFYEQYF. In DNA, the CDR3 is TGTGCCAGCAGCCGATCTAGCGGGAACTTTTACGAGCAGTACTTC.

This rearrangement joins TRBV5-1 to TRBJ1-1; the match to TRBD1 covers 7 bases. This CDR3 comprises 13 residues. V gave up 4 bases and J gave up 3 bases; unmatched junction bases: 3. CDR1 is SGHRS and CDR2 is YFSETQ in the germline V gene. The CDR3 spells CASSIQGDTEAFF. The CDR3 nucleotides are TGCGCCAGCAGCATCCAGGGGGACACTGAAGCTTTCTTT.

The rearrangement joins TRBV6-5 to TRBJ1-1; 10 bases match TRBD1. V lost 5 bases and J lost 9; bases outside the gene matches: 9. CDR1 MNHEY and CDR2 SVGAGI come from the germline V gene. This CDR3 has 14 residues. The CDR3 loop reads CASSPGTGVGKAFF. CDR3 bases: TGTGCCAGCAGTCCCGGGACAGGGGTAGGGAAAGCTTTCTTT.

This chain uses TRBV28 with TRBJ2-7, with D perhaps matching TRBD2 (6 bases). The CDR3 runs 15 residues. From germline, CDR1 is MDHEN and CDR2 SYDVKM. V lost 3 bases to trimming and J lost 0 bases, with 12 bases between them. The DNA for the CDR3 is TGTGCCAGCAGTTTGGGCGGCGGGGCCTCCTACGAGCAGTACTTC. This gives the protein CASSLGGGASYEQYF.

CDR3 nucleotide sequence: TGCAGCGTTCAGGGGGCTAACTATGGCTACACCTTC. Its translation: CSVQGANYGYTF. V is TRBV29-1 and J is TRBJ1-2; 7 nucleotides align to TRBD1. With 5 bases clipped from V and 0 bases from J, the junction kept 0 bases outside the gene matches. Germline lookup yields CDR1 SQVTM and CDR2 ANQGSEA. This CDR3 is built from 12 residues. The full variable domain, completed using reference TRBV29-1 and TRBJ1-2, is SAVISQKPSRDICQRGTSLTIQCQVDSQVTMMFWYRQQPGQSLTLIATANQGSEATYESGFVIDKFPISRPNLTFSTLTVSNMSPEDSSIYLCSVQGANYGYTFGSGTRLTVV.

CDR3 sequence: CASSEERSSYNEQFF. CDR3 bases: TGTGCCAGCAGTGAGGAACGGAGCTCCTACAATGAGCAGTTCTTC. The chain uses TRBV2 and TRBJ2-1; D gene ambiguous. Germline CDR1 reads SNHLY; CDR2 reads FYNNEI. The CDR3 contains 15 residues. Between the trimmed V and J ends, which lost 3 bases and 0 bases, there was a span of 9 bases.

This clone appeared a single time. V usage is TRBV5-1 and J usage is TRBJ2-2; 9 nucleotides match TRBD2. V shed 2 bases and J 4 bases; nucleotides not matched to a gene: 9. Germline V lookup: CDR1 SGHRS, CDR2 YFSETQ. The CDR3 spans 17 residues. The CDR3 region is CASSFRGTSSATGELFF. The CDR3 region has the DNA TGCGCCAGCAGCTTCCGGGGGACTAGCTCCGCCACCGGGGAGCTGTTTTTT. The variable domain in full, with the rest retrieved from reference TRBV5-1 and TRBJ2-2, is KAGVTQTPRYLIKTRGQQVTLSCSPISGHRSVSWYQQTPGQGLQFLFEYFSETQRNKGNFPGRFSGRQFSNSRSEMNVSTLELGDSALYLCASSFRGTSSATGELFFGEGSRLTVL.

The table lists this clone with a count of one. This chain uses TRBV6-1 with TRBJ1-2; 9 positions agree with TRBD1. The ends lost 2 bases at V and 3 bases at J; junction bases unmatched: 10. The germline V gene encodes CDR1 MNHNS and CDR2 SASEGT. This CDR3 spans 17 amino acids. The CDR3 loop is CASSELRGTGLHYGYTF. CDR3 sequence (DNA): TGTGCCAGCAGTGAACTCCGGGGGACAGGGCTACACTATGGCTACACCTTC.

The chain links TRBV7-2 to TRBJ1-4; maybe TRBD1 (5 bases). This CDR3 comprises 16 residues. V dropped 1 base and J dropped 9 bases, with 18 bases sitting between them. Germline V gene lookup returns CDR1 SGHTA and CDR2 FQGNSA. The DNA of the CDR3 is TGTGCCAGCAGCTTAGACGTCGGGGGATCAACTAAAAAACTGTTTTTT. This translates into CASSLDVGGSTKKLFF.

The V gene is TRBV9, the J gene TRBJ2-7; the D is unclear. V lost 0 bases and J 2 bases, leaving 6 bases between the germline ends. The CDR3 loop spans 13 amino acids. From germline, CDR1 is SGDLS and CDR2 YYNGEE. The CDR3 region has the DNA TGTGCCAGCAGCGTAGGGCCCGCCTACGAGCAGTACTTC. It encodes CASSVGPAYEQYF.

This clone appeared once. The chain is built from TRBV2 and TRBJ1-1; 7 nucleotides align to TRBD1. This CDR3 has 14 residues. The germline V gene encodes CDR1 SNHLY and CDR2 FYNNEI. After removal of 6 bases from V and 4 bases from J, the junction contained 8 bases not matched to a gene. The CDR3 DNA follows: TGTGCCAGCAGAATAACAGGGGTTGGCACTGAAGCTTTCTTT. It translates to CASRITGVGTEAFF. Together with reference TRBV2 and TRBJ1-1, the CDR3 gives the full variable domain: EPEVTQTPSHQVTQMGQEVILRCVPISNHLYFYWYRQILGQKVEFLVSFYNNEISEKSEIFDDQFSVERPDGSNFTLKIRSTKLEDSAMYFCASRITGVGTEAFFGQGTRLTVV.

This chain links TRBV5-6 with TRBJ2-3; no firm D call. Germline V gene sequence: CDR1 SGHDT, CDR2 YYEEEE. This CDR3 is 13 amino acids long. The V end was cut by 1 base, the J end by 1 base, with 4 bases between. DNA for the CDR3: TGTGCCAGCAGCTTGTCAGGCACAGATACGCAGTATTTT. It translates to CASSLSGTDTQYF.

The chain combines TRBV5-1 with TRBJ1-3; 8 bases match TRBD1. From germline, CDR1 is SGHRS and CDR2 YFSETQ. With V trimmed by 4 bases and J by 5 bases, 5 bases remained unmatched. The CDR3 contains 14 residues. The CDR3: CASSPWTGRNTIYF. The CDR3, as DNA: TGCGCCAGCAGCCCCTGGACAGGGAGAAACACCATATATTTT.

The chain is built from TRBV5-1 and TRBJ2-1; D perhaps matches TRBD1 (6 bases). With 4 bases removed from V and 0 bases from J, the gap between germline ends came to 8 bases. Germline CDR1 and CDR2: SGHRS and YFSETQ. This CDR3 region has 14 residues. CDR3 sequence: CASSPDSSYNEQFF. CDR3 DNA: TGCGCCAGCAGCCCGGACAGCTCCTACAATGAGCAGTTCTTC. Looking up the rest from reference TRBV5-1 and TRBJ2-1 gives the full variable domain: KAGVTQTPRYLIKTRGQQVTLSCSPISGHRSVSWYQQTPGQGLQFLFEYFSETQRNKGNFPGRFSGRQFSNSRSEMNVSTLELGDSALYLCASSPDSSYNEQFFGPGTRLTVL.

The chain links TRBV5-1 to TRBJ2-5; TRBD1 aligns across 11 bases. CDR1 is SGHRS and CDR2 is YFSETQ in the germline V gene. V shed 3 bases, J shed 5 bases, and the junction held 3 bases outside the gene matches. The CDR3 is made up of 14 amino acids. CDR3 nucleotide sequence: TGCGCCAGCAGCTCGGGACAGGGGGGGGAGACCCAGTACTTC. Protein product: CASSSGQGGETQYF.

This chain uses TRBV10-3 with TRBJ2-1, with TRBD2 matching over 7 bases. The ends lost 6 bases at V and 2 bases at J; junction bases unmatched: 7. The germline gives CDR1 ENHRY, CDR2 SYGVKD. The CDR3 extends over 15 amino acids. The CDR3 coding sequence is TGTGCCATCAGGGGGGGGAGCGGGACCTACAATGAGCAGTTCTTC. Amino acid sequence: CAIRGGSGTYNEQFF.

Notes on this clone: At one end, the junction sequence differs from germline, possibly due to a read error. As DNA, the CDR3 is TGTGCCAGCAGCCCGGGACTAGCGGGATCGTTCAGTGTCTTC. It yields the protein CASSPGLAGSFSVF. J is TRBJ2-1 and V is TRBV7-3, with 13 bases lining up with TRBD2. CDR1 is SGHTA, CDR2 FQGTGA, per germline. The CDR3 loop spans 14 amino acids.

The V call is TRBV18, the J call TRBJ1-2; D is ambiguous. V shed 3 bases and J shed 2 bases, with 7 bases lying between them. The germline V gene encodes CDR1 KGHSH and CDR2 LQKENI. This CDR3 spans 13 amino acids. CDR3: CASSPDNNYGYTF. CDR3 DNA: TGTGCCAGCTCACCCGACAACAACTATGGCTACACCTTC. Supplemented by reference TRBV18 and TRBJ1-2, the full variable domain reads NAGVMQNPRHLVRRRGQEARLRCSPMKGHSHVYWYRQLPEEGLKFMVYLQKENIIDESGMPKERFSAEFPKEGPSILRIQQVVRGDSAAYFCASSPDNNYGYTFGSGTRLTVV.

V and J are TRBV29-1 and TRBJ2-6; D is perhaps TRBD1 (6 bases). Germline CDR1 and CDR2: SQVTM and ANQGSEA. Trimming took 7 bases from V and 2 from J, leaving 12 bases between them. CDR3 size: 14 residues. The CDR3 protein is CSATGLTGANVLTF. Written as DNA, the CDR3 is TGCAGCGCGACAGGCCTAACTGGGGCCAACGTCCTGACTTTC.

The chain has TRBV29-1 and TRBJ2-7; 8 nucleotides match TRBD2. The trim removed 5 bases at V and 3 bases at J, leaving 6 bases unmatched. The CDR3 loop spans 13 amino acids. Germline lookup yields CDR1 SQVTM and CDR2 ANQGSEA. For the CDR3, the DNA is TGCAGCGTTAGACGGGAGGGCGGCTACGAGCAGTACTTC. It specifies CSVRREGGYEQYF.